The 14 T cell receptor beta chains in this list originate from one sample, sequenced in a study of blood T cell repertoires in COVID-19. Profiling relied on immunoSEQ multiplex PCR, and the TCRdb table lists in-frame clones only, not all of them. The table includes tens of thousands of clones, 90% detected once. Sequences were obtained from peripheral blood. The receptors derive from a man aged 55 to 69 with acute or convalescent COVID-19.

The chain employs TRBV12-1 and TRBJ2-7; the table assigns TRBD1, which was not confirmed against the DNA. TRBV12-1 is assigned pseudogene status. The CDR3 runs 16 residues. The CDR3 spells CASSFGYNRAAYEQYF. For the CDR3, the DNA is TGTGCCAGCAGCTTTGGGTATAACAGGGCGGCCTACGAGCAGTACTTC.

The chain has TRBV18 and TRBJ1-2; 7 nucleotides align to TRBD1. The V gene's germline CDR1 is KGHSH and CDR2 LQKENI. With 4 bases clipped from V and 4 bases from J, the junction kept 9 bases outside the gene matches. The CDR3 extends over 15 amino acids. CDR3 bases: TGTGCCAGCTCACGAATTGAGGGGGCAATCTATGGCTACACCTTC. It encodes CASSRIEGAIYGYTF.

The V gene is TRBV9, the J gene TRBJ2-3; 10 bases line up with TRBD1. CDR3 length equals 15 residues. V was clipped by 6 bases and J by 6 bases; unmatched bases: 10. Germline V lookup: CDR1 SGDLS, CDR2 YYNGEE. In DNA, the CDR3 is TGTGCCAGCACCCCCGGGGACAGGGGTTCCGATACGCAGTATTTT. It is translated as CASTPGDRGSDTQYF. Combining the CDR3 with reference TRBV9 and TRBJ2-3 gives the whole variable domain DSGVTQTPKHLITATGQRVTLRCSPRSGDLSVYWYQQSLDQGLQFLIQYYNGEERAKGNILERFSAQQFPDLHSELNLSSLELGDSALYFCASTPGDRGSDTQYFGPGTRLTVL.

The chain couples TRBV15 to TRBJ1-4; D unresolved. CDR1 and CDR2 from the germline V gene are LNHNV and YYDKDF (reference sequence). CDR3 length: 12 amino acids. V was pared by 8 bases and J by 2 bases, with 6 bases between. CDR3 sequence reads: CATVSTNEKLFF. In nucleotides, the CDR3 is TGTGCCACCGTTAGCACTAATGAAAAACTGTTTTTT. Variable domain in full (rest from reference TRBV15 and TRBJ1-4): DAMVIQNPRYQVTQFGKPVTLSCSQTLNHNVMYWYQQKSSQAPKLLFHYYDKDFNNEADTPDNFQSRRPNTSFCFLDIRSPGLGDTAMYLCATVSTNEKLFFGSGTQLSVL.

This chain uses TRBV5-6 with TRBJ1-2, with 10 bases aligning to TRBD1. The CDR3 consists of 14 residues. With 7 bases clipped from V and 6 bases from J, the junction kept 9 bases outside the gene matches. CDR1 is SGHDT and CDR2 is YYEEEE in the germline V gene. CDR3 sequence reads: CASENWDRGDGYTF. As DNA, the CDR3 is TGTGCCAGCGAAAATTGGGACAGGGGAGATGGCTACACCTTC.

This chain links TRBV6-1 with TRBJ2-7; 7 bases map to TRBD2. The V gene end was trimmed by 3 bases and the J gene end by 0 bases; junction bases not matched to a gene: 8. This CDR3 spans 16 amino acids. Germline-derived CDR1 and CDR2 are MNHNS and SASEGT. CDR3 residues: CASSEQVAGVSYEQYF. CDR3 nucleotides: TGTGCCAGCAGTGAGCAGGTGGCGGGGGTCTCCTACGAGCAGTACTTC.

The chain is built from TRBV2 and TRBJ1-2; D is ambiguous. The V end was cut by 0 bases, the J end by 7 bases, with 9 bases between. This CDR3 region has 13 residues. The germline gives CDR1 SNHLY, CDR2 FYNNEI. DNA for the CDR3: TGTGCCAGCAGTGAAGCGCTTCCCGGTGGCTACACCTTC. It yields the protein CASSEALPGGYTF.

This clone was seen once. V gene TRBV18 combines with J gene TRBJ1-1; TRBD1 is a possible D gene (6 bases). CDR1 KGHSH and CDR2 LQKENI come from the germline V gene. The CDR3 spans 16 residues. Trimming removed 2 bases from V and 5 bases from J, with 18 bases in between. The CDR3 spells CASSPAVRGDGTEAFF. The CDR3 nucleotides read TGTGCCAGCTCACCAGCAGTCAGGGGAGACGGGACTGAAGCTTTCTTT.

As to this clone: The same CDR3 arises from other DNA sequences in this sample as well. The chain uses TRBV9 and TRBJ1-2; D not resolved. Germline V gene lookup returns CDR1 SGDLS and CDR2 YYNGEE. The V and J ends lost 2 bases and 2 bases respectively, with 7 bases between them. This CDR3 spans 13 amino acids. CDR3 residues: CASSVDSNYGYTF. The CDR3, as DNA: TGTGCCAGCAGCGTCGATAGCAACTATGGCTACACCTTC.

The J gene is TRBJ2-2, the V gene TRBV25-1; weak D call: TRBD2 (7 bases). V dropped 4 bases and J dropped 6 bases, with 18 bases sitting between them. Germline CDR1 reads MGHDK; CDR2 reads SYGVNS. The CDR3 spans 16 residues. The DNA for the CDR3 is TGTGCCAGCAGTGCCTATCCCGAGGGGGGGGCCGGGGAGCTGTTTTTT. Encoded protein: CASSAYPEGGAGELFF.

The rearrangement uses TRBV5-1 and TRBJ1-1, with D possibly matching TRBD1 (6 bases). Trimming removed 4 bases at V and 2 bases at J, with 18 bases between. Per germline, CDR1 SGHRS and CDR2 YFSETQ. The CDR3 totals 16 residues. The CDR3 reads CASSPFYDRTNTEAFF. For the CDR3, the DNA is TGCGCCAGCAGCCCCTTCTACGACAGGACTAACACTGAAGCTTTCTTT. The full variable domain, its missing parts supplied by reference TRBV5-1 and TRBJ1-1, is KAGVTQTPRYLIKTRGQQVTLSCSPISGHRSVSWYQQTPGQGLQFLFEYFSETQRNKGNFPGRFSGRQFSNSRSEMNVSTLELGDSALYLCASSPFYDRTNTEAFFGQGTRLTVV.

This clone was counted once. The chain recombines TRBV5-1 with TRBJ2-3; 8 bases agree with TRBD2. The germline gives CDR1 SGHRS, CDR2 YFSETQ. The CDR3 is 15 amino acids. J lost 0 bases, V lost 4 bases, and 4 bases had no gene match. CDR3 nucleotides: TGCGCCAGCAGCCATAGCGGGGATAGCACAGATACGCAGTATTTT. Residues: CASSHSGDSTDTQYF. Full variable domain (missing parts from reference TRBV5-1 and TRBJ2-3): KAGVTQTPRYLIKTRGQQVTLSCSPISGHRSVSWYQQTPGQGLQFLFEYFSETQRNKGNFPGRFSGRQFSNSRSEMNVSTLELGDSALYLCASSHSGDSTDTQYFGPGTRLTVL.

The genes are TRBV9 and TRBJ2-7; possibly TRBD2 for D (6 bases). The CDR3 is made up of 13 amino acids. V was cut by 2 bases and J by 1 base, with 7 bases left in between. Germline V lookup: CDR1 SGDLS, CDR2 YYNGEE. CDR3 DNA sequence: TGTGCCAGCAGCGTCGGGGGTTCCTACGAGCAGTACTTC. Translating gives CASSVGGSYEQYF.

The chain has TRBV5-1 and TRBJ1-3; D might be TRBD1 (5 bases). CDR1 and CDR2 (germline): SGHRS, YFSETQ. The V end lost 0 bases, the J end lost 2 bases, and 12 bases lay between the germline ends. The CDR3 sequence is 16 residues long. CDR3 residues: CASSLAGTVTGNTIYF. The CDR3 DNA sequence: TGCGCCAGCAGCTTGGCCGGGACTGTAACTGGAAACACCATATATTTT.